This T cell receptor (beta chain) stems from a study of T-cell reconstitution after alpha-beta-depleted transplantation in children. Unique molecular identifiers were used to barcode this TCRbeta library. TCRdb used MiXCR to reprocess the PCR reads, holding one entry per CDR3 protein. This repertoire shows 190,000 or so distinct CDR3 sequences, approximately 6.8% found once; its top ten account for approximately 3%. This clonotype was seen at least ten times. The CDR3 is 14 residues long. V lost 0 bases and J lost 1, with 5 bases in between. CDR1 SGHVS and CDR2 FNYEAQ come from the germline V gene. Sequencing was performed on PBMCs from the stem cell graft donor, taken from the stem cell graft. The chain uses TRBV7-6 and TRBJ2-3; D is ambiguous. This receptor was obtained from a human donor who donated a stem cell graft to a child with Wiskott-Aldrich syndrome. CDR3: CASSLAWRTDTQYF. DNA for the CDR3: TGTGCCAGCAGCTTAGCGTGGCGCACAGATACGCAGTATTTT.